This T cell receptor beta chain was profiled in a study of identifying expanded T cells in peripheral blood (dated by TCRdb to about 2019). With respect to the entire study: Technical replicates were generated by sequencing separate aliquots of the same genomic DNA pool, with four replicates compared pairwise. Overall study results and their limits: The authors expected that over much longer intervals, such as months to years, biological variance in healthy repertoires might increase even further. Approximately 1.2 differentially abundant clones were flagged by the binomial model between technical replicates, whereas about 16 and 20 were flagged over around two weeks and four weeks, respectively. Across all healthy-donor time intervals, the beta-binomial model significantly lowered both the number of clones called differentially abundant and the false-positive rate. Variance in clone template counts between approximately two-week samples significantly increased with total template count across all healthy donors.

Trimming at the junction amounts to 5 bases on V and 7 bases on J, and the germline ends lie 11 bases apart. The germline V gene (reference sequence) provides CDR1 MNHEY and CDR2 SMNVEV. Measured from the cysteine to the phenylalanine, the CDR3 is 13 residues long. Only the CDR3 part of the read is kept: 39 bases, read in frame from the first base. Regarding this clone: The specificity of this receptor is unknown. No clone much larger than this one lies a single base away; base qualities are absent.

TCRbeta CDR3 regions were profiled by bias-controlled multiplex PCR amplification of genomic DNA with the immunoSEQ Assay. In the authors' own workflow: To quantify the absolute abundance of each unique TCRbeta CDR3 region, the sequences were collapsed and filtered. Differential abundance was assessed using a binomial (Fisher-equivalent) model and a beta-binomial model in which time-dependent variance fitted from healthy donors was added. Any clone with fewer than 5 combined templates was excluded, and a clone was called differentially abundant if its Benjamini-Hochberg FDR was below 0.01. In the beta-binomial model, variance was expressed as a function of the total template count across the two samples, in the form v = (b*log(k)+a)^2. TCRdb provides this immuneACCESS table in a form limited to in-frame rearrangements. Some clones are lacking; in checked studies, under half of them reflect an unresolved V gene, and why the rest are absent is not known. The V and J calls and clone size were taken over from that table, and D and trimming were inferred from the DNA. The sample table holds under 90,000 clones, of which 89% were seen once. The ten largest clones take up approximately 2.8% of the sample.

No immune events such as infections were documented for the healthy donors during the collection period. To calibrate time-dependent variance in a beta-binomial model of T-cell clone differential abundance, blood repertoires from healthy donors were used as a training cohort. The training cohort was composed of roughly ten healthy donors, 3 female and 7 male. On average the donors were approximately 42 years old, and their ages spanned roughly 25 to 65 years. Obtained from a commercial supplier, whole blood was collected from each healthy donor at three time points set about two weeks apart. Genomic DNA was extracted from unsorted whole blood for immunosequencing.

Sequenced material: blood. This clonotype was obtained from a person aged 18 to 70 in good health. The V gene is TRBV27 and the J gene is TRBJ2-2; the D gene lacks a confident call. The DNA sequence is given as TGTGCCAGCAGTCTCGTTCACAGCGGGGAGCTGTTTTTT. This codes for CASSLVHSGELFF.